Here is one T cell receptor beta chain with its context. In germline, CDR1 is MNHEY, CDR2 SVGAGI. J was trimmed by 2 bases and V by 4 bases; bases with no gene match: 3. The CDR3 runs to 14 residues. The data were produced by immunoSEQ multiplex PCR, yet TCRdb's version contains in-frame clones alone and is incomplete. The table lists hundreds of thousands of clones, 80% to 90% of them singletons. This specimen belongs to a study of blood T cell repertoires in COVID-19. Study at large: Nucleic acid was either cDNA or gDNA, and it came from T cells, B-cell-depleted T cells, or PBMCs.

This TCR was sampled from a woman younger than 45 with active or convalescent COVID-19. The sequencing sample was made of peripheral blood. The rearrangement joins TRBV6-5 to TRBJ2-3; TRBD1 aligns across 7 bases. This CDR3 is CASSLGQATDTQYF. The CDR3 nucleotides are TGTGCCAGCAGTTTAGGACAGGCCACAGATACGCAGTATTTT.